This TCR beta chain was obtained from a study of CD8 T cells in Susac syndrome. At the level of the study: Patients with Susac syndrome were, at the time of blood collection, therapy-naive, maintained on corticosteroids, or maintained on intravenous immunoglobulin alone.

With V trimmed by 0 bases and J by 5 bases, 1 base remained unmatched. Germline CDR1 SGHAT, CDR2 FQNNGV. The CDR3 has 14 residues. Random hexamers were used to reverse transcribe an amount of about 0.45 to 1 ug RNA. Amplification of TCR beta CDR3 spanned 54 Vbeta and 13 Jbeta via immunoSEQ multiplex PCR. Via MiXCR, TCRdb re-called the immunoSEQ multiplex PCR reads, giving one row per CDR3 protein. The top ten clones hold about 0.52% of a sample with 80,000 or so distinct CDR3 sequences, roughly 91% of them seen once. The diagnostic criteria for definite or probable disease, as recently defined, were met by the patients with Susac syndrome.

The genes are TRBV11-2 and TRBJ1-1; 9 bases match TRBD1. The sample consisted of CD4+ T cells from PBMCs. The receptor was isolated from a human donor with Susac syndrome. CDR3 bases: TGTGCCAGCAGCTTAGAAGGGACAGGGACTGAAGCTTTCTTT. This gives the protein CASSLEGTGTEAFF.